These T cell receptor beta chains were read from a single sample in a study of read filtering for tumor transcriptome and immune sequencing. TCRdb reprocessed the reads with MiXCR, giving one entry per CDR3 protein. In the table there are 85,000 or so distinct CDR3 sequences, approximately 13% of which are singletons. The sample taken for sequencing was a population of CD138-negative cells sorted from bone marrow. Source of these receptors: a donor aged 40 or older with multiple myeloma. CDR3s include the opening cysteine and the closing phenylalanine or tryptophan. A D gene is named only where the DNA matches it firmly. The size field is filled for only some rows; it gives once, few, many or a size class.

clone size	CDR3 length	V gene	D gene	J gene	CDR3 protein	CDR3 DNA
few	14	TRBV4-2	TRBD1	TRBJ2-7	CASSRTGALYEQYF	TGTGCCAGCAGCCGGACAGGGGCACTGTACGAGCAGTACTTC
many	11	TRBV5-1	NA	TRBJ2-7	CASSSAYEQYF	TGCGCCAGCAGCTCAGCGTACGAGCAGTACTTC
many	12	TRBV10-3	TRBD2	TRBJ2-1	CASGLAGNEQFF	TGTGCCTCCGGACTAGCGGGCAATGAGCAGTTCTTC
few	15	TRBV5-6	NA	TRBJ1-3	CASSPLNPSGNTIYF	TGTGCCAGCAGCCCTTTGAACCCCTCTGGAAACACCATATATTTT
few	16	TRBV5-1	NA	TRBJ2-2	CASSLDATWGTGELFF	TGCGCCAGCAGCTTGGACGCCACCTGGGGCACCGGGGAGCTGTTTTTT
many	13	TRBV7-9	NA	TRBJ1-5	CASSLEGGQPQHF	TGTGCCAGCAGCTTAGAGGGGGGTCAGCCCCAGCATTTT
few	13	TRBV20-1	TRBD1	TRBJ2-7	CSALDRGFYEQYF	TGCAGTGCTCTGGACAGGGGTTTCTACGAGCAGTACTTC
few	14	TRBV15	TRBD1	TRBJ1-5	CATSTDREDQPQHF	TGTGCCACCAGCACGGACAGGGAGGATCAGCCCCAGCATTTT
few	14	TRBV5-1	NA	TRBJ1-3	CASSSTGTGNTIYF	TGCGCCAGCAGCTCGACCGGGACGGGAAACACCATATATTTT
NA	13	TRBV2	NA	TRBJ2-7	CASSEVDRGRQYF	TGTGCCAGCAGTGAAGTAGACAGAGGGAGGCAGTACTTC
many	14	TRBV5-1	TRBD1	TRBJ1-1	CASSQGQSHTEAFF	TGCGCCAGCAGCCAGGGACAGTCGCACACTGAAGCTTTCTTT
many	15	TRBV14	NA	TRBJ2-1	CASSLSGTSYNEQFF	TGTGCCAGCAGCTTAAGCGGTACCTCCTACAATGAGCAGTTCTTC
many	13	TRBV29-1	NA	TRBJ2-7	CSDPGGGLYEQYF	TGCAGCGACCCTGGCGGGGGCCTCTACGAGCAGTACTTC
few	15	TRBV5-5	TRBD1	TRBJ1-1	CASRPDRSMNTEAFF	TGTGCCAGCAGACCGGACAGGTCGATGAACACTGAAGCTTTCTTT
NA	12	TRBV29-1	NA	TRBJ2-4	CSVATGSNIQYF	TGCAGCGTCGCTACGGGATCAAACATTCAGTACTTC
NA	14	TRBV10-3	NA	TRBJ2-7	CAISEPQGPYEQYF	TGTGCCATCAGTGAGCCCCAGGGTCCCTACGAGCAGTACTTC
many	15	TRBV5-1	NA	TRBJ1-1	CASSSLQSPYTEAFF	TGCGCCAGCAGCTCGTTACAGAGCCCGTACACTGAAGCTTTCTTT
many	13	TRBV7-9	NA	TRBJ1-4	CASSLAANEKLFF	TGTGCCAGCAGCTTAGCTGCTAATGAAAAACTGTTTTTT
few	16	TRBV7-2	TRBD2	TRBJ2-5	CASSFPLQREGETQYF	TGTGCCAGCAGCTTCCCCCTTCAGCGGGAGGGAGAGACCCAGTACTTC
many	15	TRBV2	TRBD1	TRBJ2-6	CATRAGGAGANVLTF	TGTGCCACCCGGGCAGGGGGCGCTGGGGCCAACGTCCTGACTTTC
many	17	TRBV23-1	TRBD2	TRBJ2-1	CASSQSTFSGRYNEQFF	TGCGCCAGCAGTCAATCAACTTTTAGCGGGAGGTACAATGAGCAGTTCTTC
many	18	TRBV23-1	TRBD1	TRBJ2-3	CASSQSRTGGQGGDTQYF	TGCGCCAGCAGTCAATCTCGGACAGGGGGCCAGGGGGGAGATACGCAGTATTTT
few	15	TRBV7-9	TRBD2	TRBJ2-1	CASRTSGNSYNKQFF	TGTGCTAGCAGGACTAGCGGAAACTCCTACAATAAGCAGTTCTTC
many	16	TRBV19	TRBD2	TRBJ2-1	CASSIARLAGYNEQFF	TGTGCCAGTAGTATAGCAAGACTAGCGGGATATAATGAGCAGTTCTTC
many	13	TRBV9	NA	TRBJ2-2	CASSPMNTGELFF	TGTGCCAGCAGCCCAATGAACACCGGGGAGCTGTTTTTT
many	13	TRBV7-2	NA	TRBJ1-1	CASRSTGYAEAFF	TGTGCCAGCAGGTCTACAGGGTACGCTGAAGCTTTCTTT
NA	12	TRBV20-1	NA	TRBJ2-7	CSAWTRTYEQYF	TGCAGTGCTTGGACCCGCACCTACGAGCAGTACTTC
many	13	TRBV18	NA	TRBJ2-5	CASSPFFGETQYF	TGTGCCAGCTCACCATTCTTTGGGGAGACCCAGTACTTC
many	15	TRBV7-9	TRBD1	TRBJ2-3	CASSSPGTGEDTQYF	TGTGCCAGCAGCTCACCTGGGACAGGGGAAGATACGCAGTATTTT